Included here is one T cell receptor beta chain sequence, with context. These data come from a study of blood T cell repertoires in COVID-19. The wider study: Acute-phase and convalescent COVID-19 samples originated in the United States, Italy and Spain. PBMCs, B-cell-depleted T cells, or T cells were the source of the cDNA or gDNA that made up the material.

Participants were aged about 18 to 100 years, lived in under 30 US areas, and enrolled virtually. V shed 1 base, J shed 4 bases, and the junction held 14 bases outside the gene matches. The CDR3 has 19 residues. Germline V CDR1 and CDR2: SEHNR, FQNEAQ (reference sequence). Study processing details: Amplified reference gene primers provided the basis for estimating nucleated cell counts. Only in-frame clones appear in the TCRdb table, and some are missing; sequencing was by immunoSEQ multiplex PCR. For V, J and clone size, that table is used; D and trimming come from the DNA. The sample lists around 300,000 clones, around nine tenths seen once, with 6% to 7% in the top ten.

The source of this sequence is a woman between 40 and 55 years old who had recovered from COVID-19. The V call is TRBV7-9, the J call TRBJ2-5; 11 nucleotides align to TRBD2. The specimen sequenced was PBMCs or T cells enriched from blood (not recorded which). Here the CDR3 reads CASSLGQTASTSGGETQYF. The DNA for the CDR3 is TGTGCCAGCAGCTTAGGGCAGACGGCCTCAACTAGCGGGGGAGAGACCCAGTACTTC.